This TCR beta chain was profiled in a study of technical replicates of blood from a few donors. TCRdb keeps only in-frame clones here, not all; method: immunoSEQ multiplex PCR. This table holds about 80,000 clones, around 92% found once. The CDR3 contains 16 residues. Germline assignment: CDR1 SGHVS and CDR2 FQNEAQ. V lost 1 base and J lost 12; bases outside the gene matches: 11. The rearrangement joins TRBV7-8 to TRBJ2-1, with TRBD2 identical over 11 bases. Material: T cells isolated from PBMCs. The TCR sequence derives from a human donor in good health. The CDR3: CASSLVVAGGPFVQFF. CDR3 coding DNA: TGTGCCAGCAGCTTAGTGGTAGCGGGAGGGCCTTTTGTGCAGTTCTTC.